This T cell receptor beta chain originates from a study of naive and memory T cell subsets (dated by TCRdb to about 2017). A note on the overall study: In the figure summarizing the skin biopsy and whole blood samples, approximately ten blood donors, 7 tuberculin skin test biopsies and 3 saline control biopsies were reported. Skin biopsies were taken from tuberculin skin test sites or from saline-injected control sites and were processed for RNA extraction as described before. Usually PCR2 was run as a SYBR Green qPCR and stopped at a set threshold, although low-input samples could use end-point PCR (approximately 6 cycles) instead. Study-wide conclusions, independent of this receptor: The potential sensitivity of the RNA-based method to TCR transcript changes with T cell activation and differentiation was acknowledged. Details of skin biopsy collection and RNA processing were not given in the paper but were referenced to earlier studies. TCR sequences were reportedly recovered from both skin biopsy types, with far more TCRs at tuberculin skin test sites. The higher numbers of TCRs at tuberculin skin test sites were interpreted as T cell infiltration of a delayed type IV hypersensitivity reaction.

The intended sense of this specimen's treatment or condition label: skin biopsy from PPD injection site in Mantoux-positive individual. The study described a robust, sensitive protocol for amplifying, sequencing and analyzing TCRs, using 3' ligation of a UMI-containing oligonucleotide to TCR cDNA. Tuberculin skin test biopsies came from sites injected with PPD in individuals with a positive Mantoux test. Total RNA was used without cell sorting and was treated with RQ1 DNase before reverse transcription, with a target input of about 1 to 1,100 ng. Libraries were prepared from skin biopsies and whole blood so that pipeline robustness could be tested in samples in which T cells form a minority population. The method behind the library was UMI-ligation and nested PCR. The ligated cDNA was amplified in four rounds of PCR with nested alpha and beta constant region primers together with the SP2 primer. TCR RNA was reverse transcribed with SuperScript IV using alpha and beta constant region primers for the blood and skin samples. An oligonucleotide carrying the Illumina SP2 primer and a UMI was ligated to the 3' end of the cDNA by means of T4 RNA ligase 1. To prevent hairpin formation, the 12-nucleotide UMI was made up of two random hexamers with an eight-base spacer between them. From the second PCR onward, the TCR alpha and beta chain libraries were handled separately, and dual indexing was used for multiplexing. After pooling, the indexed libraries were analyzed by capillary electrophoresis and sequenced on either an Illumina MiSeq or NextSeq. PhiX DNA at roughly 5-7.5% was spiked into libraries to increase base diversity and improve cluster recognition. Concerning the study's data processing: Demultiplexor took UMIs from read 2, joined the UMIs to the TCR sequence from read 1, and separated reads according to sample indices. Decombinator identified V and J genes and V-J junctions, assigning each TCR a five-part identifier including V and J deletions. UMIs were used by Collapsinator to correct sequencing errors and PCR amplification heterogeneity, so that a UMI-based abundance was obtained for each TCR. CDR3Translator turned identifiers into nucleotide sequence, translated that sequence into amino acids, and pulled out CDR3 regions based on terminal motifs. After normalization to the amount of input RNA, error-corrected alpha and beta TCR counts from blood and skin were compared. TCRdb applied fastp at Q25 and MiXCR to the public reads, then kept only in-frame beta chains. Rows with a matching CDR3 protein are joined into one entry that keeps the most common DNA and genes. Clone size and V and J calls follow TCRdb, not the original study. The sample records about 14,000 distinct CDR3 sequences, 4% to 6.5% of which are singletons. The ten biggest clones cover approximately 8% of the sample.

V is pared back by 3 bases and J by 6 bases, with 11 bases lying between the germline termini. The CDR3 spans 13 residues, from the cysteine through the phenylalanine. The kept DNA is CDR3 alone, 39 bases in frame from the first base. In this sample, this clonotype turned up many times. There is no known antigen for this receptor. No qualities accompany the bases; no much larger clone lies one base away. The chain was built from TRBV12-3 or TRBV12-4 and TRBJ1-2; the D gene is perhaps TRBD1, on 5 matching bases. This TCR came from an adult in good health. Sequencing was performed on skin, taken from a tuberculin skin test site. In nucleotides, the sequence is TGTGCCAGCAGTTTCGGGACTCTAGATGGCTACACCTTC. Its product reads: CASSFGTLDGYTF.